Given below is one TCR beta chain in context. This sample is drawn from a study of blood T cell repertoires in COVID-19. V shed 3 bases and J 7 bases; nucleotides not matched to a gene: 11. This CDR3 region has 15 residues. CDR1 LGHNA and CDR2 YSLEER come from the germline V gene. Generated by immunoSEQ multiplex PCR, the TCRdb table keeps only in-frame clones and is missing some. The repertoire holds approximately 110,000 clones, with roughly 85% as singletons. This clonotype was sampled from a woman aged 55-70 years with COVID-19, enrolled during active disease. The rearrangement links TRBV4-3 to TRBJ1-2; TRBD1 agrees at 7 bases. Material for sequencing was peripheral blood. In DNA, the CDR3 is TGCGCCAGCAGCCAGGAGGGGGCGGACACGCGTGGCTACACCTTC. The encoded protein is CASSQEGADTRGYTF.